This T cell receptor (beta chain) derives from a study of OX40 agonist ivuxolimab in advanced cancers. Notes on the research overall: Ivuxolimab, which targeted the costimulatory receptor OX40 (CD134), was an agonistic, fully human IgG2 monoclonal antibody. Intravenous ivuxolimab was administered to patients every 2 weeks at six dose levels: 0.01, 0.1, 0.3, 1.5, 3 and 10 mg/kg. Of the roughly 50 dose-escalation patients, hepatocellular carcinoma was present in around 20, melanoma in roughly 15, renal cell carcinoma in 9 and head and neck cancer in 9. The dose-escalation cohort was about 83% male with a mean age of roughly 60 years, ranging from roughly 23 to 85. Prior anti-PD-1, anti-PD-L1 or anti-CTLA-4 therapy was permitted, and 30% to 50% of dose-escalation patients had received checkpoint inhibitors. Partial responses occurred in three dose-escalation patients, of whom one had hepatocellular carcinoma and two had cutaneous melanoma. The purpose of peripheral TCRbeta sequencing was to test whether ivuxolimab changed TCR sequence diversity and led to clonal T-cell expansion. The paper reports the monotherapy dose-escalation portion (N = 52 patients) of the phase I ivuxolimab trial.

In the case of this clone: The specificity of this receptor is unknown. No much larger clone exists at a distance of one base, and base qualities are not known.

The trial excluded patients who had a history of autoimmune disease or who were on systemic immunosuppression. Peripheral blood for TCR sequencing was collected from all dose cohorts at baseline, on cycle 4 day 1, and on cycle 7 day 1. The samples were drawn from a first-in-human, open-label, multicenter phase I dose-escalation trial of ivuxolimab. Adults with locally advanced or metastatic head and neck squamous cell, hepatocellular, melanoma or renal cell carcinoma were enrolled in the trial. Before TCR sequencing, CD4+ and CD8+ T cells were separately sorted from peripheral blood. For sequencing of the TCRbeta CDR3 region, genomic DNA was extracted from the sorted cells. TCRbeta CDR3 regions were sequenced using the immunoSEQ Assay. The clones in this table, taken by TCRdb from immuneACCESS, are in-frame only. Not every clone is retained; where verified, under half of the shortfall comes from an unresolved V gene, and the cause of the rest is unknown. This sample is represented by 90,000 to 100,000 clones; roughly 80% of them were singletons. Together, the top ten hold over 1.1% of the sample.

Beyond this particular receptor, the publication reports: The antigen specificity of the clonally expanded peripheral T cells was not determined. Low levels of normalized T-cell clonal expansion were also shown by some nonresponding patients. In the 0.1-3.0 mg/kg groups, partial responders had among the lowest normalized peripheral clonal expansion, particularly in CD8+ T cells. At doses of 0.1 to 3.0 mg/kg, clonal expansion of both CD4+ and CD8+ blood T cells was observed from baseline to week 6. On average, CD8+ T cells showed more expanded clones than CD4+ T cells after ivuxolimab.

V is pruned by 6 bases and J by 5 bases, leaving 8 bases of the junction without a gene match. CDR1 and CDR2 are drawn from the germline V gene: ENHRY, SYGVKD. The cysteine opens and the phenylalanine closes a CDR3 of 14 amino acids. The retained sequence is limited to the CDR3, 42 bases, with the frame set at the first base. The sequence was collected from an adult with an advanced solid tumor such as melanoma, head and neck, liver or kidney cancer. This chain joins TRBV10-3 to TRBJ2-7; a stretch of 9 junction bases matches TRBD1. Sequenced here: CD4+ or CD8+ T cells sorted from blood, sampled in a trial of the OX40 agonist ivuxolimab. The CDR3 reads CAISTGTGSDEQYF. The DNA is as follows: TGTGCCATCAGCACCGGGACAGGGAGCGACGAGCAGTACTTC.